This T cell receptor (beta chain) was identified during a study of regulatory T cells in long-lasting Graves disease. This clonotype turned up a few times. The CDR3 totals 16 residues. The germline CDR1 and CDR2 sequences are SEHNR and FQNEAQ (reference sequence). J gave up 4 bases and V 4 bases, and 10 bases lay outside the gene matches. Sample time point: newly diagnosed GD, antithyroid drugs for less than 3 months. Extracted PBMC RNA gave rise to the TCR library. Arm-PCR with iRepertoire HTBI primers amplified the CDR3 regions for these TCR beta libraries. TCRdb analysed the multiplex PCR reads with MiXCR anew, one entry per CDR3 protein. Altogether around 450,000 distinct CDR3 sequences are present, roughly 15% being singletons, with the ten largest covering approximately 7.8%. The data were also submitted as part of a second study, on T cells in Graves' hyperthyroidism and ophthalmopathy. From that report: Used for diagnoses were clinical symptoms, serum thyroxine and TRAb, thyroid ultrasound and orbital computed tomography.

The V gene is TRBV7-9, the J gene TRBJ2-1; 7 bases map to TRBD2. Sequenced material: peripheral blood mononuclear cells (PBMCs), taken at new diagnosis, from a patient treated with antithyroid drugs. The sequence was obtained from a woman aged 40 to 50 with Graves disease. The CDR3 coding sequence is TGTGCCAGCAGCTCCGGGGTTGGGCGGGAGTACAATGAGCAGTTCTTC. This sequence encodes CASSSGVGREYNEQFF.